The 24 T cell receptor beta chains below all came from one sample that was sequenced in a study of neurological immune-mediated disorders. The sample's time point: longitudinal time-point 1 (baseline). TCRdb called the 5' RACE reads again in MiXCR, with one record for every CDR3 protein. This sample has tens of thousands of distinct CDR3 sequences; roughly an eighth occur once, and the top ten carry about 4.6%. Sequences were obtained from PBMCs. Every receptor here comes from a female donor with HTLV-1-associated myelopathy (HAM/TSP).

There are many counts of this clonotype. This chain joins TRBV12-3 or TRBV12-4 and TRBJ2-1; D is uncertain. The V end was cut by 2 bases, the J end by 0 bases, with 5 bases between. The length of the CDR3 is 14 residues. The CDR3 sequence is CASSLWGSYNEQFF. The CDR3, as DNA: TGTGCCAGCAGTTTATGGGGCTCCTACAATGAGCAGTTCTTC.

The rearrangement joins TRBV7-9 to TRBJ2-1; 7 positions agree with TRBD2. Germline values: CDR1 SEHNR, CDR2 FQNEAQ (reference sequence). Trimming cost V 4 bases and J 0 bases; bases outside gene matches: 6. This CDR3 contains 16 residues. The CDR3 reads CASSSPGGYSYNEQFF. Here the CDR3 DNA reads TGTGCCAGCAGCTCTCCCGGGGGGTACTCCTACAATGAGCAGTTCTTC.

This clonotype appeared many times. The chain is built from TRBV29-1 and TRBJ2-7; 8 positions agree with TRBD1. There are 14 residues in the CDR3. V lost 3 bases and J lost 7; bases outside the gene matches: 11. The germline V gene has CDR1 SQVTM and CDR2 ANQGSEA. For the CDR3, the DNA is TGCAGCGTTGAGGGTGACAGGGGTGAGAGGGAGCAGTACTTC. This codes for CSVEGDRGEREQYF.

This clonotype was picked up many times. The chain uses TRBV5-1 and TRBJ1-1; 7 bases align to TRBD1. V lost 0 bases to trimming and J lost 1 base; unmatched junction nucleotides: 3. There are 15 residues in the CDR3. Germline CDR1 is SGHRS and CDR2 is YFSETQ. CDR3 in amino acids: CASSLARGRNTEAFF. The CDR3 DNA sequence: TGCGCCAGCAGCTTGGCAAGGGGGCGGAACACTGAAGCTTTCTTT.

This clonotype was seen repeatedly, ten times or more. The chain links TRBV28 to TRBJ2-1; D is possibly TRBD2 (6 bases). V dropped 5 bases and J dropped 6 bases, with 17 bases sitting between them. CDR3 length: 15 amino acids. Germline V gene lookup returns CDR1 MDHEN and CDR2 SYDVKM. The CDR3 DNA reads TGTGCCAGCAGTACAGTTGCAGCGGGCACCAATGAGCAGTTCTTC. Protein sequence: CASSTVAAGTNEQFF.

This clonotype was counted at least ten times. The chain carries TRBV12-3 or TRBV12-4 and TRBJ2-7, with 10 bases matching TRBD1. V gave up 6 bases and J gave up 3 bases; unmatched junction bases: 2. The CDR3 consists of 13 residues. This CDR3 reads CASRGTGVYEQYF. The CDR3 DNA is TGTGCCAGCAGAGGGACAGGGGTCTACGAGCAGTACTTC.

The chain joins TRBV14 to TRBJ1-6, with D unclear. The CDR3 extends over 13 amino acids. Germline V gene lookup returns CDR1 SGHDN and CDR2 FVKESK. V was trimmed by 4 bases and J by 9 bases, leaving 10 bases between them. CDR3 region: CASSPLLGSPLHF. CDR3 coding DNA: TGTGCCAGCAGCCCGTTATTGGGTTCACCCCTCCACTTT.

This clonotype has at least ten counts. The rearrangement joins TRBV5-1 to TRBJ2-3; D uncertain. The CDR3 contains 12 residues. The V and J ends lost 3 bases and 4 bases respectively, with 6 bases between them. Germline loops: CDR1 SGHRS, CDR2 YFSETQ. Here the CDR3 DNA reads TGCGCCAGCAGCTACGAATCAGATACGCAGTATTTT. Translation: CASSYESDTQYF.

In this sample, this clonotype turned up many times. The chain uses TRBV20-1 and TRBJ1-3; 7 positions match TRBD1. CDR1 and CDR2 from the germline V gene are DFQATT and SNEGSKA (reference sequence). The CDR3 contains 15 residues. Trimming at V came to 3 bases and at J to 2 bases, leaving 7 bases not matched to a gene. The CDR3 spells CSASRGQKAGNTIYF. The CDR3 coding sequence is TGCAGTGCTAGTAGGGGGCAAAAAGCTGGAAACACCATATATTTT.

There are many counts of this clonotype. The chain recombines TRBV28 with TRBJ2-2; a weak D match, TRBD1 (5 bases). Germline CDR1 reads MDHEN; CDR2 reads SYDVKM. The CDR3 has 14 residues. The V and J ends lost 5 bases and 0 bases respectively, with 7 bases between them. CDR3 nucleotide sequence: TGTGCCAGCAGTAGACAGCCGAACACCGGGGAGCTGTTTTTT. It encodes CASSRQPNTGELFF.

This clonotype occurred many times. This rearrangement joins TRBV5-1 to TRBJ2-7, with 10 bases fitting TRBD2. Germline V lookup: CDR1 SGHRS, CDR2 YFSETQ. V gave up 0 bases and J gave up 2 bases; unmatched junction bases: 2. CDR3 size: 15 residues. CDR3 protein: CASSLDSGGAYEQYF. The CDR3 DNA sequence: TGCGCCAGCAGCTTGGACAGCGGGGGGGCCTACGAGCAGTACTTC.

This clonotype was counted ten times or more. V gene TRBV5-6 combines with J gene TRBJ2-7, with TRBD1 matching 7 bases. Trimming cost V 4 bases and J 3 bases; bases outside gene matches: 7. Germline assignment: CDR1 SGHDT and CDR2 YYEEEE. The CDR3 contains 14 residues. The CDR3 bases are TGTGCCAGCAGCCAGGGACAGAACCTCTACGAGCAGTACTTC. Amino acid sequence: CASSQGQNLYEQYF. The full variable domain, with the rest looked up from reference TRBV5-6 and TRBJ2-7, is DAGVTQSPTHLIKTRGQQVTLRCSPKSGHDTVSWYQQALGQGPQFIFQYYEEEERQRGNFPDRFSGHQFPNYSSELNVNALLLGDSALYLCASSQGQNLYEQYFGPGTRLTVT.

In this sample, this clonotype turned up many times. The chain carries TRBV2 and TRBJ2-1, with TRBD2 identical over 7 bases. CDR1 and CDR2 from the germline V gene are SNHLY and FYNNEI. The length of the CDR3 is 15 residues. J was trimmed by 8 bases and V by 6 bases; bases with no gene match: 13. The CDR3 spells CASRETSRSGDEQFF. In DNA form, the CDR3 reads TGTGCCAGCAGGGAGACTAGCAGATCGGGCGATGAGCAGTTCTTC.

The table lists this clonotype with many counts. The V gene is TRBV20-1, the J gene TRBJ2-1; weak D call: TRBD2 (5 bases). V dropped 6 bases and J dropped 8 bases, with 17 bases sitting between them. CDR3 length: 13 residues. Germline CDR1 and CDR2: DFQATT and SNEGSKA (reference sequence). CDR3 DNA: TGCAGTGCAAAATGGGAGCTCTCGGATGAGCAGTTCTTC. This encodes CSAKWELSDEQFF.

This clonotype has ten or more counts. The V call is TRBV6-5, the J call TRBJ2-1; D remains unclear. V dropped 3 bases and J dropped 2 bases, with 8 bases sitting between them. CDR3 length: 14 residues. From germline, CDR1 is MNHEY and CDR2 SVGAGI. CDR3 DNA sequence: TGTGCCAGCAGTTATAAGACGGCCTACAATGAGCAGTTCTTC. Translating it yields CASSYKTAYNEQFF.

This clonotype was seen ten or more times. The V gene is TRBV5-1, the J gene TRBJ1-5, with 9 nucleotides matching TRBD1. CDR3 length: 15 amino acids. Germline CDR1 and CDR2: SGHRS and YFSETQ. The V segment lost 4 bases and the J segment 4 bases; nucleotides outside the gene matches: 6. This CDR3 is CASSPQGAANQPQHF. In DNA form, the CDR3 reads TGCGCCAGCAGCCCACAGGGGGCCGCAAATCAGCCCCAGCATTTT.

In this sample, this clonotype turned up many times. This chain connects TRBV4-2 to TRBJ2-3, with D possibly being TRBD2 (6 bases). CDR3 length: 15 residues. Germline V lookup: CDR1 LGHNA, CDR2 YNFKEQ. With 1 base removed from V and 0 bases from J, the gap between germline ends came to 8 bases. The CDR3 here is CASSQAGTSTDTQYF. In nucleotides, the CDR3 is TGTGCCAGCAGCCAAGCCGGGACTAGCACAGATACGCAGTATTTT.

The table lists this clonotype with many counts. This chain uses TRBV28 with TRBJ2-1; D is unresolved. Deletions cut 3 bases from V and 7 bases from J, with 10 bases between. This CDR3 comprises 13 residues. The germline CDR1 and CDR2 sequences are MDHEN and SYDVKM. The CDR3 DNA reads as TGTGCCAGCAGTTTGGTTAGTAGGAATGAGCAGTTCTTC. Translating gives CASSLVSRNEQFF.

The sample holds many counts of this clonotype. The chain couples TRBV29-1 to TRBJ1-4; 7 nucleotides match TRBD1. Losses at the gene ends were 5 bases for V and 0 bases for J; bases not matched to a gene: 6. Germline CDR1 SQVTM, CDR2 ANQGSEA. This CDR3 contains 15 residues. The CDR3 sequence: CSVKTGMATNEKLFF. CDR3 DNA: TGCAGCGTTAAGACAGGGATGGCAACTAATGAAAAACTGTTTTTT.

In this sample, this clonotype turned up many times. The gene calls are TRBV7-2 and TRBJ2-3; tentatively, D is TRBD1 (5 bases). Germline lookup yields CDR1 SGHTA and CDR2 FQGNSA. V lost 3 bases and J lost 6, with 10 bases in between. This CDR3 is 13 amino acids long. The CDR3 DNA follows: TGTGCCAGCAGCTTGGGGCGGAAGGATACGCAGTATTTT. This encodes CASSLGRKDTQYF.

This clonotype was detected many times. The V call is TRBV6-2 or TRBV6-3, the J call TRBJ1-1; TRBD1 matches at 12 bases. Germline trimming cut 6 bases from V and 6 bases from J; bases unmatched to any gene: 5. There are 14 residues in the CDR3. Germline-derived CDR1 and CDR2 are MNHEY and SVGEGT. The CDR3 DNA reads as TGTGCCAGCAGGAAGGGACAGGGGGCTGCTGAAGCTTTCTTT. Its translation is CASRKGQGAAEAFF.

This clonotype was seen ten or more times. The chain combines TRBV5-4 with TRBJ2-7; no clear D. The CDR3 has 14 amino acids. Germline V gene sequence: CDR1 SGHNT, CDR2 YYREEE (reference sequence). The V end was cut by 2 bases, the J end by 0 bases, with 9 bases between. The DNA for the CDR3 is TGTGCCAGCAGCTTTTCCATTAGCTCCTACGAGCAGTACTTC. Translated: CASSFSISSYEQYF.

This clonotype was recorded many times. For the CDR3, the DNA is TGCGCCAGCAGCTCGGACAGGGGAGGAGAGACCCAGTACTTC. Encoded protein: CASSSDRGGETQYF. The chain has TRBV5-1 and TRBJ2-5, with TRBD1 matching 9 bases. V was pared by 3 bases and J by 4 bases, with 4 bases of the junction left unmatched. Germline V lookup: CDR1 SGHRS, CDR2 YFSETQ. The CDR3 is 14 amino acids. The variable domain in full, completed from reference TRBV5-1 and TRBJ2-5, reads KAGVTQTPRYLIKTRGQQVTLSCSPISGHRSVSWYQQTPGQGLQFLFEYFSETQRNKGNFPGRFSGRQFSNSRSEMNVSTLELGDSALYLCASSSDRGGETQYFGPGTRLLVL.

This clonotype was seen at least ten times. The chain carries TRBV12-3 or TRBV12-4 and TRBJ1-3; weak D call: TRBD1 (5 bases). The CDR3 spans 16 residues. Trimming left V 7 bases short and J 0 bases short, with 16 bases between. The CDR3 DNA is TGTGCCAGCACGTGGGGGACTTCGCCCTCTGGAAACACCATATATTTT. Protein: CASTWGTSPSGNTIYF.